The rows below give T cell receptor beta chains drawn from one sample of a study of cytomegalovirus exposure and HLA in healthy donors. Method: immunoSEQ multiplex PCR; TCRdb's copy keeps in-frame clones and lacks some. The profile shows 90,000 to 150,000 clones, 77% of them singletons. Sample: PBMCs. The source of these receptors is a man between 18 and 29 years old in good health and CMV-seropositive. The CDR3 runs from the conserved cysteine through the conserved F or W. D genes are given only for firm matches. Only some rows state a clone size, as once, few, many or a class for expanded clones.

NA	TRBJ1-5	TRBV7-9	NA	TGTGCCAGCAGCTTAGGGGGCAGGGCTGAACAGCCCCAGCATTTT	CASSLGGRAEQPQHF
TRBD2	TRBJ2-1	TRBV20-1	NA	TGCAGTGCGATGGGACTAGGGGAGCAGTTCTTC	CSAMGLGEQFF
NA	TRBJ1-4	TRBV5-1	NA	TGCGCCAGCAGCTTGGGGTGGGGCCGGGGGGAAAAACTGTTTTTT	CASSLGWGRGEKLFF
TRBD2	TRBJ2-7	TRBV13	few	TGTGCCAGCAATAAGCGGGGCTCCTACGAGCAGTACTTC	CASNKRGSYEQYF
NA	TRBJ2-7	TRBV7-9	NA	TGTGCCAGCAGCTTAGTTGGGACTCGTTCGGAGCAGTACTTC	CASSLVGTRSEQYF
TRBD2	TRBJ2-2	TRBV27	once	TGTGCCAGCAGTTCGAGACTAGCGGGAGCGACCGGGGAGCTGTTTTTT	CASSSRLAGATGELFF
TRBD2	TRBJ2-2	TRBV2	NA	TGTGCCAGCAGTTTCCTAGCGGGGGGAAGGGCCGGGGAGCTGTTTTTT	CASSFLAGGRAGELFF
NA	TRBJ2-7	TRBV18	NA	TGTGCCAGCTCACCAGCTAGCTTTTACGAGCAGTACTTC	CASSPASFYEQYF
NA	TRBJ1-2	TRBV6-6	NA	TGTGCCAGCAGTCCAGGCCGGGAAACTAACTATGGCTACACCTTC	CASSPGRETNYGYTF
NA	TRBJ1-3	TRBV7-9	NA	TGTGCCAGCAGCTTAGGGCAGGGGACGACCGGAAACACCATATATTTT	CASSLGQGTTGNTIYF